This T cell receptor (beta chain) was observed in a study of patients and donors after allogeneic stem cell transplantation. TCRdb used MiXCR to reprocess the RT-PCR reads, holding one entry per CDR3 protein. Of approximately 200,000 distinct CDR3 sequences listed, around 41% are singletons. Sequencing was carried out using blood, either unsorted or a sorted T cell fraction (not recorded which). This receptor was obtained from a human donor who was either an allogeneic HSCT recipient or a stem cell or donor lymphocyte infusion donor (not recorded which). It is not recorded whose cells these are; they may come from a transplant donor.

The CDR3 region is CASSYIPLMGTGADTQYF. CDR3 nucleotide sequence: TGTGCCAGCAGTTACATCCCGCTAATGGGGACCGGGGCAGATACGCAGTATTTT. This rearrangement joins TRBV27 to TRBJ2-3; D tentatively reads TRBD1 or TRBD2 (5 bases each). Trimming took 4 bases from V and 4 from J, leaving 24 bases between them. The length of the CDR3 is 18 residues. The germline gives CDR1 MNHEY, CDR2 SMNVEV (reference sequence).